These T cell receptor beta chains were read from a single sample in a study of blood T cell repertoires in COVID-19. Sequencing used immunoSEQ multiplex PCR; TCRdb keeps in-frame clones, though not all of them. The table lists about 45,000 clones, just over 90% of them singletons, with 0.3% to 0.4% in the top ten. Sequencing was carried out using peripheral blood. These receptors were taken from a middle-aged man with COVID-19, enrolled during active disease. Each CDR3 is given with its conserved first and last residue. D genes are given only for firm matches. For some rows the clone size is stated as once, few or many, or as a class when expanded; others skip it.

V gene: TRBV24-1
D gene: TRBD2
clone size: NA
J gene: TRBJ2-1
CDR3 DNA: TGTGCCACCACAGCGCGGGAGGGCAATGAGCAGTTCTTC
CDR3 protein: CATTAREGNEQFF

V gene: TRBV5-1
D gene: TRBD1
clone size: NA
J gene: TRBJ1-1
CDR3 DNA: TGCGCCAGCAGCTCGGACAGGCGGAGTCAAGCTTTCTTT
CDR3 protein: CASSSDRRSQAFF

V gene: TRBV19
D gene: NA
clone size: NA
J gene: TRBJ1-5
CDR3 DNA: TGTGCCAGTAGTCTGCGGGGGGCTAGCAATCAGCCCCAGCATTTT
CDR3 protein: CASSLRGASNQPQHF

V gene: TRBV18
D gene: TRBD1
clone size: NA
J gene: TRBJ1-4
CDR3 DNA: TGTGCCAGCTCACACGACAGGGGTAATGAAAAACTGTTTTTT
CDR3 protein: CASSHDRGNEKLFF

V gene: TRBV7-9
D gene: TRBD1
clone size: NA
J gene: TRBJ1-2
CDR3 DNA: TGTGCCAGCAGCTTCGGACAGGGGGCGTTCAACGGCTACACCTTC
CDR3 protein: CASSFGQGAFNGYTF

V gene: TRBV6-1
D gene: NA
clone size: NA
J gene: TRBJ1-3
CDR3 DNA: TGTGCCAGCAGTGAAGCGGGTACAGGCTCTGGAAACACCATATATTTT
CDR3 protein: CASSEAGTGSGNTIYF

V gene: TRBV7-2
D gene: TRBD1
clone size: NA
J gene: TRBJ2-5
CDR3 DNA: TGTGCCAGCAGCTTAGACAGGGGGCATTTAGAGACCCAGTACTTC
CDR3 protein: CASSLDRGHLETQYF

V gene: TRBV5-4
D gene: TRBD1
clone size: NA
J gene: TRBJ1-1
CDR3 DNA: TGTGCCAGCAGCGGAGAGGACAGGGGCGTTAATTTTCTGGACACTGAAGCTTTCTTT
CDR3 protein: CASSGEDRGVNFLDTEAFF

V gene: TRBV2
D gene: NA
clone size: NA
J gene: TRBJ2-3
CDR3 DNA: TGTGCCAGCAGTGAAGCGCGCCTTTCCACAGATACGCAGTATTTT
CDR3 protein: CASSEARLSTDTQYF

V gene: TRBV9
D gene: NA
clone size: NA
J gene: TRBJ1-1
CDR3 DNA: TGTGCCGGCGGGGCAGGGCCTAACACTGAAGCTTTCTTT
CDR3 protein: CAGGAGPNTEAFF

V gene: TRBV5-1
D gene: TRBD1
clone size: NA
J gene: TRBJ2-3
CDR3 DNA: TGCGCCATCAGGGACAGGGTGACAGATACGCAGTATTTT
CDR3 protein: CAIRDRVTDTQYF

V gene: TRBV5-4
D gene: TRBD2
clone size: NA
J gene: TRBJ2-7
CDR3 DNA: TGTGCCAGCAGTTCCGGACTAGCCTCCTCCGAGCAGTACTTC
CDR3 protein: CASSSGLASSEQYF

V gene: TRBV28
D gene: NA
clone size: NA
J gene: TRBJ1-1
CDR3 DNA: TGTGCCAGCAGTTTTAGTTCGATGGAAGCTTTCTTT
CDR3 protein: CASSFSSMEAFF

V gene: TRBV5-1
D gene: TRBD2
clone size: NA
J gene: TRBJ2-3
CDR3 DNA: TGCGCCAGCAGCTTGGAGGCTAGCGGGAGTACAGATACGCAGTATTTT
CDR3 protein: CASSLEASGSTDTQYF

V gene: TRBV6-2/TRBV6-3
D gene: TRBD2
clone size: NA
J gene: TRBJ2-7
CDR3 DNA: TGTGCCAGCAGTTACTACAGACTAGCGGGAGGGTCCTCCGAGCAGTACTTC
CDR3 protein: CASSYYRLAGGSSEQYF

V gene: TRBV4-1
D gene: TRBD2
clone size: NA
J gene: TRBJ2-5
CDR3 DNA: TGCGCCAGCAGCCACCCCTATGGGACTAGCGGCAGCCAAGAGACCCAGTACTTC
CDR3 protein: CASSHPYGTSGSQETQYF

V gene: TRBV28
D gene: TRBD1
clone size: NA
J gene: TRBJ1-1
CDR3 DNA: TGTGCCAGCAGTGAACCCGGGACAGGGGGCACTGAAGCTTTCTTT
CDR3 protein: CASSEPGTGGTEAFF

V gene: TRBV7-8
D gene: NA
clone size: NA
J gene: TRBJ1-5
CDR3 DNA: TGTGCCAGCAGCTTAATAGGGACAATTAGCAATCAGCCCCAGCATTTT
CDR3 protein: CASSLIGTISNQPQHF

V gene: TRBV10-3
D gene: TRBD2
clone size: NA
J gene: TRBJ2-5
CDR3 DNA: TGTGCCATCAGTGAACGCGGGACTAGCGGGCAAGAGACCCAGTACTTC
CDR3 protein: CAISERGTSGQETQYF

V gene: TRBV24-1
D gene: TRBD1
clone size: NA
J gene: TRBJ1-5
CDR3 DNA: TGTGCCACCAGTGATTTTGGGGACAGGGGTGGAAATCAGCCCCAGCATTTT
CDR3 protein: CATSDFGDRGGNQPQHF

V gene: TRBV5-4
D gene: TRBD2
clone size: NA
J gene: TRBJ2-7
CDR3 DNA: TGTGCCAGCAGTTCGACTAGCGGGTCCTACGAGCAGTACTTC
CDR3 protein: CASSSTSGSYEQYF

V gene: TRBV21-1
D gene: NA
clone size: NA
J gene: TRBJ2-7
CDR3 DNA: TGTGCCAGCAGCAGGGACAGGGGGCCCTACGAGCAGTACTTC
CDR3 protein: CASSRDRGPYEQYF

V gene: TRBV12-5
D gene: TRBD2
clone size: NA
J gene: TRBJ2-3
CDR3 DNA: TGTGCTAGTCGATGGGAGCAAGCGGGGATCCACACAGATACGCAGTATTTT
CDR3 protein: CASRWEQAGIHTDTQYF

V gene: TRBV7-2
D gene: NA
clone size: NA
J gene: TRBJ1-5
CDR3 DNA: TGTGCCAGCAGCTTAGGGCGGGGAACACCCCAGCATTTT
CDR3 protein: CASSLGRGTPQHF

V gene: TRBV7-8
D gene: TRBD2
clone size: once
J gene: TRBJ2-1
CDR3 DNA: TGTGCCAGCAGCCCCCGACTAGCGGGAGTATCCCCCAATGAGCAGTTCTTC
CDR3 protein: CASSPRLAGVSPNEQFF

V gene: TRBV19
D gene: NA
clone size: NA
J gene: TRBJ1-3
CDR3 DNA: TGTGCCAGTAGTACACAGACAGGATCTGGAAACACCATATATTTT
CDR3 protein: CASSTQTGSGNTIYF

V gene: TRBV5-1
D gene: TRBD1
clone size: NA
J gene: TRBJ1-3
CDR3 DNA: TGCGCCAGCAGCCCTGAAATGACAGGGTCTGGAAACACCATATATTTT
CDR3 protein: CASSPEMTGSGNTIYF

V gene: TRBV7-2
D gene: TRBD1
clone size: NA
J gene: TRBJ1-2
CDR3 DNA: TGTGCCAGCAGCCTTGGACAGGGTAACTATGGCTACACCTTC
CDR3 protein: CASSLGQGNYGYTF

V gene: TRBV5-4
D gene: NA
clone size: NA
J gene: TRBJ2-2
CDR3 DNA: TGTGCCAGCAGCTCCAAGGCGGGGTCGGGGGAGCTGTTTTTT
CDR3 protein: CASSSKAGSGELFF

V gene: TRBV2
D gene: TRBD2
clone size: NA
J gene: TRBJ2-7
CDR3 DNA: TGTGCCAGCAGAGCCTTATTGGGACTAGCGGGTCCATTCCAGCCCTACGAGCAGTACTTC
CDR3 protein: CASRALLGLAGPFQPYEQYF

V gene: TRBV5-1
D gene: TRBD1
clone size: NA
J gene: TRBJ2-7
CDR3 DNA: TGCGCCAGCAGCCCTGGACAGGGGGCCCTCTACGAGCAGTACTTC
CDR3 protein: CASSPGQGALYEQYF

V gene: TRBV5-1
D gene: TRBD1
clone size: NA
J gene: TRBJ1-3
CDR3 DNA: TGCGCCAGCATGGTGGCAGGACAGGGGGACACCATATATTTT
CDR3 protein: CASMVAGQGDTIYF

V gene: TRBV27
D gene: TRBD2
clone size: NA
J gene: TRBJ2-2
CDR3 DNA: TGTGCCGGACCTCTAGCGGGAGGGCCCTCGGGCACCGGGGAGCTGTTTTTT
CDR3 protein: CAGPLAGGPSGTGELFF

V gene: TRBV6-6
D gene: TRBD1
clone size: NA
J gene: TRBJ1-1
CDR3 DNA: TGTGCCAGCAGTTACGATGGACAGGACGGTGGTGAAGCTTTCTTT
CDR3 protein: CASSYDGQDGGEAFF

V gene: TRBV27
D gene: TRBD1
clone size: once
J gene: TRBJ2-1
CDR3 DNA: TGTGCCAGCAGTTTAGATCAGGGGGCCTACAATGAGCAGTTCTTC
CDR3 protein: CASSLDQGAYNEQFF